The 19 T cell receptor beta chains below were found in one sample sequenced in a study of cytomegalovirus exposure and HLA in healthy donors (dated by TCRdb to 2015 to 2018). Libraries were made using the immunoSEQ multiplex PCR assay. For the multiplex PCR, a mixture combining 60 forward primers for TCR Vbeta segments and 13 reverse primers for TCR Jbeta segments was used. TCRdb carries this immuneACCESS record with in-frame sequences only. Its versions omit some clonotypes, under half of them owing to an unresolved V gene in the studies checked, with the rest unexplained. The sample has some 150,000 clones on record, 80% to 85% of them singletons. The ten most abundant clones make up 2% to 2.5% of the sample. The sequenced sample consisted of PBMCs. These receptors all stem from a boy aged 2 to 10 in good health and CMV-seronegative.

The rearrangement links TRBV5-5 to TRBJ1-5; 7 nucleotides agree with TRBD1. With V trimmed by 3 bases and J by 6 bases, 12 bases remained unmatched. CDR3 length: 16 residues. CDR1 is SGHKS, CDR2 YYEKEE, per germline (reference sequence). DNA for the CDR3: TGTGCCAGCAGCTCCAACCCGGGACAGTTTGGTCAGCCCCAGCATTTT. Amino acids: CASSSNPGQFGQPQHF.

V gene TRBV28 combines with J gene TRBJ2-7, with 7 bases lining up with TRBD1. The CDR3 sequence is 14 residues long. Germline V gives CDR1 MDHEN, CDR2 SYDVKM. The V gene end was trimmed by 5 bases and the J gene end by 3 bases; junction bases not matched to a gene: 7. CDR3 protein: CASSAGGKSYEQYF. The CDR3 DNA sequence: TGTGCCAGCAGTGCAGGGGGAAAAAGCTACGAGCAGTACTTC.

This chain uses TRBV5-4 with TRBJ2-7; a weak D match, TRBD2 (6 bases). This CDR3 spans 14 amino acids. CDR1 and CDR2 from the germline V gene are SGHNT and YYREEE (reference sequence). Trimming pared 4 bases from V and 6 bases from J, leaving 17 bases between. The CDR3 here is CASSREYNGIEQYF. The CDR3 DNA follows: TGTGCCAGCAGCCGGGAGTATAACGGAATCGAGCAGTACTTC.

This rearrangement joins TRBV5-1 to TRBJ2-7, with 7 bases that match TRBD1. Trimming at V came to 7 bases and at J to 1 base, leaving 5 bases not matched to a gene. Germline CDR1 and CDR2: SGHRS and YFSETQ. CDR3 length: 13 residues. CDR3 amino acids: CASSRDRSYEQYF. The CDR3 bases are TGCGCCAGCTCCCGGGACAGATCCTACGAGCAGTACTTC.

The J gene is TRBJ2-2, the V gene TRBV11-3, with D perhaps matching TRBD2 (6 bases). V was clipped by 1 base and J by 4 bases, with 16 bases between them. Germline V CDR1 and CDR2: SGHNT, YENEEA. This CDR3 region has 17 residues. For the CDR3, the DNA is TGTGCCAGCAGCTTAGTGGGAGGAGGGAGTACCACCGGGGAGCTGTTTTTT. This gives the protein CASSLVGGGSTTGELFF.

This chain links TRBV28 with TRBJ2-5, with a weak D call TRBD2 (7 bases). The CDR3 totals 15 residues. CDR1 MDHEN and CDR2 SYDVKM come from the germline V gene. V lost 3 bases to trimming and J lost 3 bases, with 14 bases between them. The CDR3 here is CASSLGGAGEETQYF. The DNA of the CDR3 is TGTGCCAGCAGTTTGGGGGGGGCGGGGGAAGAGACCCAGTACTTC.

The V call is TRBV27, the J call TRBJ2-1, with D unclear. V lost 6 bases to trimming and J lost 0 bases, with 15 bases between them. The CDR3 length is 16 residues. The germline CDR1 and CDR2 sequences are MNHEY and SMNVEV (reference sequence). The CDR3 reads CASSQTRLSSYNEQFF. The CDR3 coding sequence is TGTGCCAGCAGCCAAACCCGTTTGAGCTCCTACAATGAGCAGTTCTTC.

The chain uses TRBV5-4 and TRBJ1-1; TRBD1 is a possible D gene (5 bases). V lost 3 bases, J lost 2 bases, and 14 bases lay in between. Germline-derived CDR1 and CDR2 are SGHNT and YYREEE (reference sequence). The CDR3 is 15 amino acids. The CDR3 reads CASSYTPQVNTEAFF. The DNA of the CDR3 is TGTGCCAGCAGCTATACGCCACAGGTTAACACTGAAGCTTTCTTT. The variable domain in full, completed from reference TRBV5-4 and TRBJ1-1, reads ETGVTQSPTHLIKTRGQQVTLRCSSQSGHNTVSWYQQALGQGPQFIFQYYREEENGRGNFPPRFSGLQFPNYSSELNVNALELDDSALYLCASSYTPQVNTEAFFGQGTRLTVV.

The chain employs TRBV9 and TRBJ2-1, with 11 bases that match TRBD1. This CDR3 is built from 16 residues. V shed 0 bases and J 7 bases; nucleotides not matched to a gene: 6. Per the germline V gene, CDR1 is SGDLS and CDR2 is YYNGEE. The CDR3 protein is CASSVVGTGGRNEQFF. DNA for the CDR3: TGTGCCAGCAGCGTAGTCGGGACAGGGGGGAGGAATGAGCAGTTCTTC. Full variable domain (rest looked up from reference TRBV9 and TRBJ2-1): DSGVTQTPKHLITATGQRVTLRCSPRSGDLSVYWYQQSLDQGLQFLIQYYNGEERAKGNILERFSAQQFPDLHSELNLSSLELGDSALYFCASSVVGTGGRNEQFFGPGTRLTVL.

The V and J genes are TRBV29-1 and TRBJ2-7, with a possible D match to TRBD2 (6 bases). Germline CDR1 is SQVTM and CDR2 is ANQGSEA. Trimming took off 6 bases at V and 7 bases at J, with 13 bases between the two ends. The CDR3 extends over 11 amino acids. CDR3 in DNA: TGCAGCGTCCGACTAGTCGGAGAGCAGTACTTC. Translation: CSVRLVGEQYF.

This sequence joins TRBV2 and TRBJ1-6, with D possibly TRBD1 on 5 matching bases. The ends were cut back, 7 bases at V and 2 bases at J, with 15 bases in the middle. Germline V lookup: CDR1 SNHLY, CDR2 FYNNEI. The CDR3 length is 16 residues. The DNA for the CDR3 is TGTGCCAGCAAGAGGGGCGGAGGGCCCTATAATTCACCCCTCCACTTT. Translated: CASKRGGGPYNSPLHF.

This CDR3 reads CASSSEAGKPYLHF. The DNA of the CDR3 is TGTGCCAGCAGCTCAGAAGCCGGGAAGCCCTACCTCCACTTT. The V and J genes are TRBV7-9 and TRBJ1-6; D unresolved. Germline V gene data show CDR1 as SEHNR and CDR2 as FQNEAQ (reference sequence). V lost 4 bases to trimming and J lost 15 bases, with 19 bases between them. The CDR3 totals 14 residues.

J is TRBJ2-2 and V is TRBV12-5; D is possibly TRBD1 (6 bases). This CDR3 is built from 14 residues. V lost 1 base and J 6 bases, leaving 9 bases between the germline ends. Germline-derived CDR1 and CDR2 are LGHNT and FRNRAP. In nucleotides, the CDR3 is TGTGCTAGTGGTTTGGCCAGGGGAGCCGGGGAGCTGTTTTTT. Residues: CASGLARGAGELFF.

This chain connects TRBV2 to TRBJ1-1; D is unresolved. The ends were cut back, 7 bases at V and 4 bases at J, with 13 bases in the middle. The germline V gene has CDR1 SNHLY and CDR2 FYNNEI. The CDR3 runs to 13 residues. The CDR3 DNA reads TGTGCCAGCAAAGTGGACTTGGGCACTGAAGCTTTCTTT. Its protein product is CASKVDLGTEAFF.

The rearrangement uses TRBV6-5 and TRBJ2-7; no clear D. V was clipped by 0 bases and J by 3 bases, with 6 bases between them. CDR1 and CDR2 from the germline V gene are MNHEY and SVGAGI. The CDR3 has 13 amino acids. The CDR3 protein is CASSYSEYYEQYF. DNA for the CDR3: TGTGCCAGCAGTTACTCTGAGTACTACGAGCAGTACTTC.

This clone was seen a few times. The J gene is TRBJ2-7, the V gene TRBV5-1, with a weak D call TRBD1 (5 bases). Germline-derived CDR1 and CDR2 are SGHRS and YFSETQ. The CDR3 has 17 residues. The V and J ends lost 1 base and 5 bases respectively, with 22 bases between them. The CDR3 nucleotides read TGCGCCAGCAGCTTGTATCCAGGGAAACCCGCCACGAACGAGCAGTACTTC. Amino acid sequence: CASSLYPGKPATNEQYF.

The V call is TRBV28, the J call TRBJ1-2; 7 bases are shared with TRBD1. The CDR3 totals 13 residues. Germline V gene data show CDR1 as MDHEN and CDR2 as SYDVKM. With V trimmed by 2 bases and J by 8 bases, 5 bases remained unmatched. As DNA, the CDR3 is TGTGCCAGCAGTTTAGTAGGGGGCGCGGGCTACACCTTC. This encodes CASSLVGGAGYTF.

The chain couples TRBV6-5 to TRBJ1-3; D not resolved. The V and J ends lost 0 bases and 0 bases respectively, with 9 bases between them. The CDR3 is 16 amino acids. Germline CDR1 reads MNHEY; CDR2 reads SVGAGI. CDR3 in DNA: TGTGCCAGCAGTTACTCTCCAGGTTCCTCTGGAAACACCATATATTTT. The encoded protein is CASSYSPGSSGNTIYF.

V usage is TRBV28 and J usage is TRBJ2-7; TRBD2 matches 10 bases. There are 13 residues in the CDR3. CDR1 MDHEN and CDR2 SYDVKM come from the germline V gene. V trimming: 6 bases; J trimming: 5 bases; junction bases outside the gene matches: 4. CDR3 coding DNA: TGTGCCAGCAGGATAGCGGGAGGAAACGAGCAGTACTTC. It codes for CASRIAGGNEQYF.